This record concerns one TCR beta chain sequence. A J-beta primer mix and a sample-barcoded 5' primer were used in a second PCR of roughly 6 to 12 cycles. TCRdb passed the 5' RACE reads through MiXCR, listing each CDR3 protein once. The repertoire holds approximately 1.5 million distinct CDR3 sequences, with 30% to 35% as singletons. This CDR3 is built from 15 residues. The germline V gene has CDR1 SEHNR and CDR2 FQNEAQ (reference sequence). V gave up 6 bases and J gave up 0 bases, with 13 bases separating them. This entry is derived from a study of blood T cells in healthy people across ages. Specimen: blood. The V and J genes are TRBV7-9 and TRBJ2-3; D is unresolved. The sequence was collected from a woman aged 25 to 39 in good health. The DNA for the CDR3 is TGTGCCAGCAGAAAAGAGGCGTTTAGCACAGATACGCAGTATTTT. Translating gives CASRKEAFSTDTQYF. Using reference TRBV7-9 and TRBJ2-3 for the parts outside the CDR3, the full variable domain is DTGVSQNPRHKITKRGQNVTFRCDPISEHNRLYWYRQTLGQGPEFLTYFQNEAQLEKSRLLSDRFSAERPKGSFSTLEIQRTEQGDSAMYLCASRKEAFSTDTQYFGPGTRLTVL.